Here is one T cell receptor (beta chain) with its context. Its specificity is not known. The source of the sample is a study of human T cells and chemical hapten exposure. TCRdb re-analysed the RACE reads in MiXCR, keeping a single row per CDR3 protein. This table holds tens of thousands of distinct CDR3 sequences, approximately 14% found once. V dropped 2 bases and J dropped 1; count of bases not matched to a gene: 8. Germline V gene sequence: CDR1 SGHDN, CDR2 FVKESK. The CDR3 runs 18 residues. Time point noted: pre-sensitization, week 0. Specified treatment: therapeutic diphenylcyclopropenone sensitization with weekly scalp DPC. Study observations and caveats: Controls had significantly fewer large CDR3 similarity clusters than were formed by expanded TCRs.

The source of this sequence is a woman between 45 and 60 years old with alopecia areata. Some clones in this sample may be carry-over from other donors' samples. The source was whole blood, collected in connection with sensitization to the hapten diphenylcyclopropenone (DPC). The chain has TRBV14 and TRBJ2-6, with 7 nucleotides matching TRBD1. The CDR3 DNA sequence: TGTGCCAGCAGCCAAACGACAGGGTGGGCATCTGGGGCCAACGTCCTGACTTTC. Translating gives CASSQTTGWASGANVLTF.